This T cell receptor beta chain was documented in a study of T cells after yellow fever vaccination. Study context: Those fractions that held only low numbers of cells were prepared using the SMART-Seq v4 Ultra Low Input RNA kit. Study-wide points: Weaker, the secondary response had a peak occurring faster, on day 5 versus 15. Clones from primary vaccination mostly reappeared after the booster (about 97% CD4, less than 90% CD8). Repertoires obtained by FACS sorting could include abundant clonotypes that entered as contaminants from the bulk population.

This CDR3 contains 14 residues. Germline V gene lookup returns CDR1 MNHEY and CDR2 SVGAGI. V was clipped by 2 bases and J by 2 bases, with 7 bases between them. TCRdb ran MiXCR on the 5' RACE reads and lists one entry per CDR3 protein. The table lists just under 85,000 distinct CDR3 sequences, about an eighth of them singletons. The input for sequencing was CD8+ T cells not binding an NS4B(214-222) dextramer, sorted from PBMCs, taken more than 20 days after the first yellow fever vaccination. The clonotype was recovered from a young man who received the YFV17D yellow fever vaccine. The rearrangement joins TRBV6-5 to TRBJ1-3, with TRBD1 as a possible D gene (5 bases). CDR3 in DNA: TGTGCCAGCAGTTACAGGGGCGCTGGAAACACCATATATTTT. Translating gives CASSYRGAGNTIYF.